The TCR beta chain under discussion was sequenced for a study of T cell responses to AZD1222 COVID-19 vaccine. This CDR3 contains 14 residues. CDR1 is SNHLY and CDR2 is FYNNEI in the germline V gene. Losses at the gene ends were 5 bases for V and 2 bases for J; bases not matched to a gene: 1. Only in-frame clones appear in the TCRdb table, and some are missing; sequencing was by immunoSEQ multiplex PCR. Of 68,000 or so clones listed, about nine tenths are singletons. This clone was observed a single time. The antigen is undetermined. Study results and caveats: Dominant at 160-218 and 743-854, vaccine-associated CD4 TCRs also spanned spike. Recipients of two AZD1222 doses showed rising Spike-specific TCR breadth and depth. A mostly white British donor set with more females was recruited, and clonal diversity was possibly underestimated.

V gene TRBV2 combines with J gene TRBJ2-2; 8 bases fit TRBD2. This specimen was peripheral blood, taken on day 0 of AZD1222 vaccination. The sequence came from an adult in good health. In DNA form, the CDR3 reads TGTGCCAGCAGTCGGGAGGGAAACACCGGGGAGCTGTTTTTT. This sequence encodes CASSREGNTGELFF.